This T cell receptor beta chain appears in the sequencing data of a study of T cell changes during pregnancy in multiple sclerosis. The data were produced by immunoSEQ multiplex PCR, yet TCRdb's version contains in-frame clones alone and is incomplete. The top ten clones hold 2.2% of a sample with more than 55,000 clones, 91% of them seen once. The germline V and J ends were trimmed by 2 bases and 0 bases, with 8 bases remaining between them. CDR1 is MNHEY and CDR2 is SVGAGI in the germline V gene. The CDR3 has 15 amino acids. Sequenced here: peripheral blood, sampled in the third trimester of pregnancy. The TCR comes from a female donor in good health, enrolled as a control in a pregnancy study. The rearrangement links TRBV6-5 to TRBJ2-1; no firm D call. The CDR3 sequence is CASSYIESSYNEQFF. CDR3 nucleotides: TGTGCCAGCAGTTACATCGAGAGCTCCTACAATGAGCAGTTCTTC.